This T cell receptor beta chain was captured in a study of a mutant IDH1 vaccine in newly diagnosed glioma. At the level of the study: Before enrollment, patients got radiotherapy alone, temozolomide alone, or mostly the combination. Regarding the study as a whole: Immune responses arising from the vaccine appeared in just under 95% of patients.

V was trimmed by 4 bases and J by 2 bases, leaving 12 bases between them. Per the germline V gene, CDR1 is SGHRS and CDR2 is YFSETQ. The CDR3 runs 14 residues. Details on this clone: The target antigen is unknown.

Data came from immunoSEQ multiplex PCR; TCRdb stores just in-frame clones and leaves some out. The top ten clones hold 0.6% to 0.7% of a sample with fewer than 150,000 clones, roughly 88% of them seen once. The time point here: week 11, during vaccination. Every single dose of the vaccine, 300 ug of mutant IDH1 20-mer peptide, came with topical imiquimod. New WHO grade 3 or 4 astrocytomas that were IDH1-mutant and ATRX-lost occurred in the donors. The J gene is TRBJ2-5, the V gene TRBV5-1; the D gene is possibly TRBD2 (6 bases). The starting material was PBMCs, obtained from a glioma patient whose treatment included an IDH1 peptide vaccine. The receptor comes from a woman aged 45-60 years with glioma. The CDR3 sequence is CASSRDSTQETQYF. DNA for the CDR3: TGCGCCAGCAGCCGGGACTCTACTCAAGAGACCCAGTACTTC.